This T cell receptor beta chain is from a study of T cells after yellow fever vaccination. Study-wide context: Fractions with few cells were prepared using SMART-Seq v4 Ultra Low Input.

The CDR3 consists of 13 residues. The germline gives CDR1 SQVTM, CDR2 ANQGSEA. Losses at the gene ends were 7 bases for V and 2 bases for J; bases not matched to a gene: 6. Using its own MiXCR run on the 5' RACE reads, TCRdb lists one record per CDR3 protein. The table includes some 320,000 distinct CDR3 sequences, roughly 4% detected once. Study outcomes and limitations: Post-booster repertoires contained most primary-vaccination clones again (about 95% CD4, over 70% CD8). A small share of clonotypes appeared in both CD4 and CD8 compartments. Although the secondary response was weaker, it peaked faster, at day 5 versus 15.

This clonotype showed up many times. Its antigen is currently unknown. The chain recombines TRBV29-1 with TRBJ2-3; TRBD2 matches 7 bases. Sequencing used PBMCs, obtained 5 days after the yellow fever booster vaccination. This clonotype was obtained from a man younger than 30 who received the YFV17D yellow fever vaccine. CDR3 sequence reads: CSAVTSDTDTQYF. CDR3 in DNA: TGCAGCGCGGTCACTAGCGACACAGATACGCAGTATTTT.